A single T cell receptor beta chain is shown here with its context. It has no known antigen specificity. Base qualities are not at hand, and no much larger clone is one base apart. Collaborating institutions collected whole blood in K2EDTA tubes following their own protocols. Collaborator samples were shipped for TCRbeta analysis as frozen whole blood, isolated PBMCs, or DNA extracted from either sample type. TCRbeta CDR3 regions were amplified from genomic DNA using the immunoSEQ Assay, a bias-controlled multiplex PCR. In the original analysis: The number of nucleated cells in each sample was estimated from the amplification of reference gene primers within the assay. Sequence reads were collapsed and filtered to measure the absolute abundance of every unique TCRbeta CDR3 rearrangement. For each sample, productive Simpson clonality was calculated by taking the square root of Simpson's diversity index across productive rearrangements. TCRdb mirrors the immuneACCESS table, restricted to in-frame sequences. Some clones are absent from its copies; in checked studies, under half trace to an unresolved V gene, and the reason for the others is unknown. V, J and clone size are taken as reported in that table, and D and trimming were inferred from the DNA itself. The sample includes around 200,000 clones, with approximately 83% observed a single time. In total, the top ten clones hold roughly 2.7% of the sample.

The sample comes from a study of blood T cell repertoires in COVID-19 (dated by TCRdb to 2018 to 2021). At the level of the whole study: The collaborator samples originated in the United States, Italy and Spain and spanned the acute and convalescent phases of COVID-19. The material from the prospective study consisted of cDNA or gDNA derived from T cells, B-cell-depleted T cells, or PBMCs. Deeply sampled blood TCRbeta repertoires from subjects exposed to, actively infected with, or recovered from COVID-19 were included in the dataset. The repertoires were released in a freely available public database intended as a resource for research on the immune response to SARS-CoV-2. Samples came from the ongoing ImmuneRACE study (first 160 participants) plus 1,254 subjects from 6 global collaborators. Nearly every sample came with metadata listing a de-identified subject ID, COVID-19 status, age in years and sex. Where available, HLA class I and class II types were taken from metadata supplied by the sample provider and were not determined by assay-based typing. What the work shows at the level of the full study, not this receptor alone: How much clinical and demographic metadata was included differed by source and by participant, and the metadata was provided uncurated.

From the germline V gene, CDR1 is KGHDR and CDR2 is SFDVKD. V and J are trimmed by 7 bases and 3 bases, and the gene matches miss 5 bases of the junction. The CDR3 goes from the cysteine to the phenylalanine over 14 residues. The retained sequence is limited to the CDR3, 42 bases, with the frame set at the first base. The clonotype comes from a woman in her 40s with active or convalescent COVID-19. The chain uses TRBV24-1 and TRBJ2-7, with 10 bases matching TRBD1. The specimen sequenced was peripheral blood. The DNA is TGTGCCACCAGCCCGGGACAGGGGTACTACGAGCAGTACTTC. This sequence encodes CATSPGQGYYEQYF.